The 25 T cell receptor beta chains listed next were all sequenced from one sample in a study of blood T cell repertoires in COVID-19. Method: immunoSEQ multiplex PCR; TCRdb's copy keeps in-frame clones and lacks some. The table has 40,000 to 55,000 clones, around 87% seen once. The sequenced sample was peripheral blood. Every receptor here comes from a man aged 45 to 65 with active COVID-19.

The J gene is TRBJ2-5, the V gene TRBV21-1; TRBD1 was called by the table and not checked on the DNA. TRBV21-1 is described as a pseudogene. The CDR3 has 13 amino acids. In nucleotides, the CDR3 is TGTGCCAGCAGCAAAACACGCCGAGAGACCCAGTACTTC. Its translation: CASSKTRRETQYF.

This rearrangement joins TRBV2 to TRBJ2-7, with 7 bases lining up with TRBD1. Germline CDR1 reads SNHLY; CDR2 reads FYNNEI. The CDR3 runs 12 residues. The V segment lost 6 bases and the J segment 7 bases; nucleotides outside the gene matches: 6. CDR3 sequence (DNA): TGTGCCAGCAGCCGGGACAGCCTGGAGCAGTACTTC. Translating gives CASSRDSLEQYF.

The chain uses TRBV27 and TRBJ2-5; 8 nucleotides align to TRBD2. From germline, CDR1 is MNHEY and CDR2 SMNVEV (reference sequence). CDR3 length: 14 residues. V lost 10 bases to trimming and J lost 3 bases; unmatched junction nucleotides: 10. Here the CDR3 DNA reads TGTGCCAACCCGTGGATAGCGGGGAAAGAGACCCAGTACTTC. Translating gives CANPWIAGKETQYF.

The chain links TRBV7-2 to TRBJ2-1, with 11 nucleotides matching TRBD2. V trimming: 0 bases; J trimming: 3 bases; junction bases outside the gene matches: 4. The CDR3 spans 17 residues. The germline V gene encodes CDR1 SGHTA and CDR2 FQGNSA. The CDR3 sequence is CASSLARGTSGYNEQFF. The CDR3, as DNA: TGTGCCAGCAGCTTAGCTCGAGGGACTAGCGGCTACAATGAGCAGTTCTTC.

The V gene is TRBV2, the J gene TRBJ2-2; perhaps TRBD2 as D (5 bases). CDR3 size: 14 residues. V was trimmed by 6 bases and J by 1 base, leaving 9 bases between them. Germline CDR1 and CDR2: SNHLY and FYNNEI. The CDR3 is CASRIEGNTGELFF. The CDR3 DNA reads TGTGCCAGCAGGATCGAGGGGAACACCGGGGAGCTGTTTTTT.

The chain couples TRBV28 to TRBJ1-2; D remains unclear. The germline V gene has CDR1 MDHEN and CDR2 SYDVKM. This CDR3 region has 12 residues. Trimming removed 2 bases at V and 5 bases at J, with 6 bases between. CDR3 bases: TGTGCCAGCAGTTTACCAGAATATGGCTACACCTTC. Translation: CASSLPEYGYTF.

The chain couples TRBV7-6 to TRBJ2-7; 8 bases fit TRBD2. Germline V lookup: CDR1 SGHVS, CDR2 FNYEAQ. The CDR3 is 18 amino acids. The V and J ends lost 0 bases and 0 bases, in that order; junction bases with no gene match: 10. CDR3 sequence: CASSLAAPGRAGSYEQYF. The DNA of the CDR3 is TGTGCCAGCAGCTTAGCGGCACCCGGGAGGGCTGGCTCCTACGAGCAGTACTTC.

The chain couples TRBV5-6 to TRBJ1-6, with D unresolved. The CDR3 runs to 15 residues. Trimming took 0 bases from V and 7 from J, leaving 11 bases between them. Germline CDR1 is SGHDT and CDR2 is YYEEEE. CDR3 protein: CASSLGATGNSPLHF. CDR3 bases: TGTGCCAGCAGCTTGGGGGCAACCGGCAATTCACCCCTCCACTTT.

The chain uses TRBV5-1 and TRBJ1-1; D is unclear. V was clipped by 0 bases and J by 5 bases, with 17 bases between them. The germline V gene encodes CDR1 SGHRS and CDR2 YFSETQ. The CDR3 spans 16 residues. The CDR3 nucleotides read TGCGCCAGCAGCTTGGCCGTTAGGGTCCCGGGGACTGAAGCTTTCTTT. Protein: CASSLAVRVPGTEAFF.

CDR3 in amino acids: CASSAQGTNYGYTF. The CDR3 DNA follows: TGTGCCAGCAGTGCACAGGGAACTAACTATGGCTACACCTTC. The chain combines TRBV6-6 with TRBJ1-2; TRBD1 might be the D (6 bases). This CDR3 comprises 14 residues. Trimming stripped 5 bases from V and 0 bases from J, with 10 bases between. CDR1 MNHNY and CDR2 SVGAGI come from the germline V gene (reference sequence).

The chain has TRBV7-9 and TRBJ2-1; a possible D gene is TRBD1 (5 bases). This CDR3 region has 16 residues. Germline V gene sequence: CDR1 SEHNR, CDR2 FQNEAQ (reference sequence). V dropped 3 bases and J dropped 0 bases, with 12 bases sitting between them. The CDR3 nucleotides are TGTGCCAGCAGCTTTCGACAGACCCCCTCCTACAATGAGCAGTTCTTC. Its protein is CASSFRQTPSYNEQFF.

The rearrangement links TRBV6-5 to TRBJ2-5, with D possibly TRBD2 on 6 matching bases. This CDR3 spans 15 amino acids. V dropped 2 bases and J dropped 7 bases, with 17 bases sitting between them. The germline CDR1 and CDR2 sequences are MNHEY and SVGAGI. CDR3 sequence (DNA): TGTGCCAGCAGTTACGATGGCTCGGGACTGGGGACCCAGTACTTC. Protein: CASSYDGSGLGTQYF.

This CDR3 is CASRGGSNQPQHF. CDR3 nucleotides: TGTGCCAGCCGAGGGGGTAGCAATCAGCCCCAGCATTTT. The chain is built from TRBV6-5 and TRBJ1-5; tentative D call: TRBD1 (6 bases). Trimming removed 8 bases at V and 0 bases at J, with 8 bases between. The CDR3 is made up of 13 amino acids. Germline V CDR1 and CDR2: MNHEY, SVGAGI.

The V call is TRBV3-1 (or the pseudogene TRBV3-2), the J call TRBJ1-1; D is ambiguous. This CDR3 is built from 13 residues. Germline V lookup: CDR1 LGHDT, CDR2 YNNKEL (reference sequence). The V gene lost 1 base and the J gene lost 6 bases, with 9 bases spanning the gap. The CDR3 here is CASSQGPGSEAFF. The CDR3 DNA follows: TGTGCCAGCAGCCAAGGTCCGGGATCTGAAGCTTTCTTT.

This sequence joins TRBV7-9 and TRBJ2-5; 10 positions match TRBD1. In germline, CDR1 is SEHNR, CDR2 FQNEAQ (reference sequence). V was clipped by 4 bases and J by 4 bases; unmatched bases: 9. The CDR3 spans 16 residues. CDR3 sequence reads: CASSSPGTGVGETQYF. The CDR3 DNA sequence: TGTGCCAGCAGCTCGCCCGGGACAGGGGTTGGAGAGACCCAGTACTTC.

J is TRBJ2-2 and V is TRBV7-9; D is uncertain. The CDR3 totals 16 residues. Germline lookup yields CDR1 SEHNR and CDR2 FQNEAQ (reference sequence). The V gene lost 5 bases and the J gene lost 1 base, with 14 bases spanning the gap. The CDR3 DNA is TGTGCCAGCAGCCCTGCTGGCGGTAAGAACACCGGGGAGCTGTTTTTT. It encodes CASSPAGGKNTGELFF.

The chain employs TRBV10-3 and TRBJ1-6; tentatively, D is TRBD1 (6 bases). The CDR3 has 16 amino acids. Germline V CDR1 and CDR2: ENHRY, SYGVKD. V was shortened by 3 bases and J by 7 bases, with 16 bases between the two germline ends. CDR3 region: CAISEGLGALNSPLHF. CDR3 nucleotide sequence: TGTGCCATCAGTGAAGGTCTGGGGGCCTTGAATTCACCCCTCCACTTT.

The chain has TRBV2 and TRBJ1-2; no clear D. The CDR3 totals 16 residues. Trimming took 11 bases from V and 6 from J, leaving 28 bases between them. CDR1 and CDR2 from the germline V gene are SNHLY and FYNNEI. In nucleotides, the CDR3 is TGTGCCCGGGGAGAGCGGAGTCCGGTAGCAATTGATGGCTACACCTTC. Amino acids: CARGERSPVAIDGYTF.

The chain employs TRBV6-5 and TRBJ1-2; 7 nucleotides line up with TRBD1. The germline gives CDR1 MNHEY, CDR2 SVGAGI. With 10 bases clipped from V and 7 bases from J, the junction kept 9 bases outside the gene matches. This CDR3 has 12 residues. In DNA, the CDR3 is TGTGCCACTAAAACAGGGGTCCCTGGCTACACCTTC. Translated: CATKTGVPGYTF.

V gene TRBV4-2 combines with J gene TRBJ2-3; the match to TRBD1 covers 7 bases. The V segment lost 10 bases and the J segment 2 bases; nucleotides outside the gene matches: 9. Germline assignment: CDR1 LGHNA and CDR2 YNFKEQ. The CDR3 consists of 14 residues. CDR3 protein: CATSGGQFTDTQYF. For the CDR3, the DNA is TGTGCCACCTCTGGGGGACAGTTCACAGATACGCAGTATTTT.

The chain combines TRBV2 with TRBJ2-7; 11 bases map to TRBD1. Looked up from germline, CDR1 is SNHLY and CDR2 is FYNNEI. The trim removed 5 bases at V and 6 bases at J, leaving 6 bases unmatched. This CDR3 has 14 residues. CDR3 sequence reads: CASSKDRGQGEQYF. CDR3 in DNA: TGTGCCAGCAGTAAGGACAGGGGGCAAGGCGAGCAGTACTTC.

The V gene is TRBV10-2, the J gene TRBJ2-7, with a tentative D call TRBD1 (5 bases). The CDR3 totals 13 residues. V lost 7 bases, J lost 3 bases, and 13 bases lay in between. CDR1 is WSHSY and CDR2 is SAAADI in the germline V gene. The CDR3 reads CASTLGLNYEQYF. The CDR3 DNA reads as TGCGCCAGCACCCTGGGGCTTAACTACGAGCAGTACTTC.

CDR3 in amino acids: CASSETEGTGELFF. In nucleotides, the CDR3 is TGTGCCAGCAGCGAAACCGAGGGCACCGGGGAGCTGTTTTTT. The gene calls are TRBV4-2 and TRBJ2-2; tentatively, D is TRBD2 (5 bases). V was clipped by 5 bases and J by 4 bases, with 11 bases between them. Per the germline V gene, CDR1 is LGHNA and CDR2 is YNFKEQ. The CDR3 runs to 14 residues.

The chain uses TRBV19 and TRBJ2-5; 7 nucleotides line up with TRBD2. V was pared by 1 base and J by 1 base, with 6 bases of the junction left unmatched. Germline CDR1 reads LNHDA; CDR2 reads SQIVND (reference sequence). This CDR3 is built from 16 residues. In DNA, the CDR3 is TGTGCCAGTAGTATAGGAGGCGGGAGTAGCCAAGAGACCCAGTACTTC. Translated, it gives CASSIGGGSSQETQYF.

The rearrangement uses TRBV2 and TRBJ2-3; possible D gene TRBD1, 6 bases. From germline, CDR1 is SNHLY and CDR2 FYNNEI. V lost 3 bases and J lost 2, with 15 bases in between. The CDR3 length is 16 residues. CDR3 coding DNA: TGTGCCAGCAGTGACCCGACAGGCCACTACACAGATACGCAGTATTTT. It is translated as CASSDPTGHYTDTQYF.